The clone carrying this TCR beta chain was counted a few times. Its target is unknown. Unique molecular identifiers tagged the TCRbeta library. One entry per CDR3 protein results from TCRdb running MiXCR on the PCR reads. Of 800,000 to 1,000,000 distinct CDR3 sequences listed, about 30% were seen once; the top ten hold 25% to 35%. These data are taken from a study of T-cell reconstitution after alpha-beta-depleted transplantation in children. Study conclusions and caveats: Newly produced T cells mostly provided counts and TCRbeta diversity after one year, as hyperexpanded clones declined. Certain patients had high TCRbeta diversity at day 60, and it came from recipient T cells and thymic progenitors that survived. Several hundred expanded graft clones reportedly gave rise to the alpha-beta T cells present about two months after transplant.

The V gene's germline CDR1 is DFQATT and CDR2 SNEGSKA (reference sequence). Trimming took off 4 bases at V and 0 bases at J, with 12 bases between the two ends. The CDR3 spans 15 residues. Specimen: PBMCs, mostly from graft donor cells, collected 360 days after TCRalphabeta/CD19-depleted stem cell transplant. This receptor was identified in a boy younger than two who had a stem cell transplant for SCID, so the T cells may come from the graft donor. The J gene is TRBJ1-4, the V gene TRBV20-1; TRBD1 is a possible D gene (5 bases). CDR3 protein: CSAMGDRATNEKLFF. DNA for the CDR3: TGCAGTGCTATGGGGGATCGGGCAACTAATGAAAAACTGTTTTTT.